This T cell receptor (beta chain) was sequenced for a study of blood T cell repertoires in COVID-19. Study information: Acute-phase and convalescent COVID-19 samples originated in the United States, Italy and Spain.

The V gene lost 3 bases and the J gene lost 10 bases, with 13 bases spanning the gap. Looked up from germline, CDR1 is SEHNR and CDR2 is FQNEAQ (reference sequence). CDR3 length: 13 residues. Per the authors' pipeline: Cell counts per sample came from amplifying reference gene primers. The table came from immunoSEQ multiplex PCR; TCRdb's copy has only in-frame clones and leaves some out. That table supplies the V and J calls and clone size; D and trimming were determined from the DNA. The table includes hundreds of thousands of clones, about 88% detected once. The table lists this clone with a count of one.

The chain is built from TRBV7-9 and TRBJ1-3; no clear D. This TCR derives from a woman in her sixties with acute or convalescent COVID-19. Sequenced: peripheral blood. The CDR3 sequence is CASSFPGAGTIYF. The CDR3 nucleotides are TGTGCCAGCAGCTTCCCAGGTGCGGGGACCATATATTTT.